The entry below gives a single T cell receptor (beta chain) sequence along with its context. Libraries were prepared by immunoSEQ multiplex PCR; TCRdb keeps only in-frame clonotypes and omits some of them. The sample shows about 110,000 clones, 90% to 95% of them seen only once. This sample was included in a study of T cell changes during pregnancy in multiple sclerosis. V was shortened by 4 bases and J by 0 bases, with 16 bases between the two germline ends. The CDR3 is 16 amino acids. Germline V CDR1 and CDR2: SGHKS, YYEKEE (reference sequence). V is TRBV5-5 and J is TRBJ1-1; the D gene is possibly TRBD1 (6 bases). This sample comprised peripheral blood, obtained after pregnancy. The TCR was taken from a female donor with multiple sclerosis, enrolled in a pregnancy study. The CDR3 loop reads CASSLGGGAMNTEAFF. The CDR3, as DNA: TGTGCCAGCAGCCTGGGCGGGGGGGCTATGAACACTGAAGCTTTCTTT.